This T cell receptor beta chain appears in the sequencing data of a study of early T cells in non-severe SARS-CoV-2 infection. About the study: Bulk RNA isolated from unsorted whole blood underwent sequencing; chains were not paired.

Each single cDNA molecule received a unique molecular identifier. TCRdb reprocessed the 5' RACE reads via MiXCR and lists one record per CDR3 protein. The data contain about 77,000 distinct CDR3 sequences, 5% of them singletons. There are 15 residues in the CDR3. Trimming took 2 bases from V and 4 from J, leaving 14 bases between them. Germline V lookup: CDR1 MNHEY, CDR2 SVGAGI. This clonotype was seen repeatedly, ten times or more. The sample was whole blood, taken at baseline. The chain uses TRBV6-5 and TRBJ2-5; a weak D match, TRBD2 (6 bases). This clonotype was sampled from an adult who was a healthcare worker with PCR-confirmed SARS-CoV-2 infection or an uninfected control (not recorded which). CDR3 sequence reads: CASSYQEGFGETQYF. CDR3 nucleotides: TGTGCCAGCAGTTACCAGGAGGGGTTCGGAGAGACCCAGTACTTC.